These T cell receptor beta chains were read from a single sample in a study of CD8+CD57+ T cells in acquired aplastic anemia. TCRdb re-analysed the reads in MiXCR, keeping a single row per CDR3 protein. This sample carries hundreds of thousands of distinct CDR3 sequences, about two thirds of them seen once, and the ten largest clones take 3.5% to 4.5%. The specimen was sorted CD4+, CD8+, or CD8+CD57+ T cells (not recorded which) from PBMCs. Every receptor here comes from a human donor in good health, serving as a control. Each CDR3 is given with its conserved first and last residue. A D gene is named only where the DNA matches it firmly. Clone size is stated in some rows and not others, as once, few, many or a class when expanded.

cdr3_nt: TGTGCCAGCATCCAGTCTGGAAACACCATATATTTT
cdr3_aa: CASIQSGNTIYF
v_call: TRBV7-9
j_call: TRBJ1-3
clone_size: NA
d_call: NA

cdr3_nt: TGTGCCAGCAGCTTAGGGCGGGGGGTAGATACGCAGTATTTT
cdr3_aa: CASSLGRGVDTQYF
v_call: TRBV7-9
j_call: TRBJ2-3
clone_size: NA
d_call: TRBD2

cdr3_nt: TGTGCCAGCAGCAAAGGTGGGCGGGGGTTGACCTACGAGCAGTACTTC
cdr3_aa: CASSKGGRGLTYEQYF
v_call: TRBV5-4
j_call: TRBJ2-7
clone_size: many
d_call: TRBD2

cdr3_nt: TGCAGTGCTCGGGACACAGAAGCTTTCCAGTACTTC
cdr3_aa: CSARDTEAFQYF
v_call: TRBV20-1
j_call: TRBJ2-5
clone_size: NA
d_call: NA

cdr3_nt: TGTGCCAGCAGCGAGGCAATCGGACTACAAGAGACCCAGTACTTC
cdr3_aa: CASSEAIGLQETQYF
v_call: TRBV2
j_call: TRBJ2-5
clone_size: NA
d_call: NA

cdr3_nt: TGTGCCAGCAGTTACTCAAGGGTCAGACCTGAAGCTTTCTTT
cdr3_aa: CASSYSRVRPEAFF
v_call: TRBV6-6
j_call: TRBJ1-1
clone_size: many
d_call: NA

cdr3_nt: TGTGCCAGCAGCTTGTTTCCGGGACAGGGGGAGAACACCTTC
cdr3_aa: CASSLFPGQGENTF
v_call: TRBV5-6
j_call: TRBJ1-2
clone_size: NA
d_call: TRBD1

cdr3_nt: TGTGCCAGCAGTGGTGGAACGTACCAAGAGACCCAGTACTTC
cdr3_aa: CASSGGTYQETQYF
v_call: TRBV10-3
j_call: TRBJ2-5
clone_size: few
d_call: NA

cdr3_nt: TGTGCCAGCAGCTTATCACGGACCCTAGGCAATGAGCAGTTCTTC
cdr3_aa: CASSLSRTLGNEQFF
v_call: TRBV7-3
j_call: TRBJ2-1
clone_size: NA
d_call: NA

cdr3_nt: TGTGCCAGCAGCCCCCAACATGGGAATCAGCCCCAGCATTTT
cdr3_aa: CASSPQHGNQPQHF
v_call: TRBV7-9
j_call: TRBJ1-5
clone_size: NA
d_call: NA

cdr3_nt: TGTGCCAGTATTCAACAGGGGGCGGTCTCCTACGAGCAGTACTTC
cdr3_aa: CASIQQGAVSYEQYF
v_call: TRBV19
j_call: TRBJ2-7
clone_size: NA
d_call: TRBD1

cdr3_nt: TGTGCCAGCAGTCCTCGTTCGCGGGGGGAAAACGAAGCGTACTTC
cdr3_aa: CASSPRSRGENEAYF
v_call: TRBV27
j_call: TRBJ2-7
clone_size: NA
d_call: TRBD2

cdr3_nt: TGCAGTGCTAGAACTCTAGTGCCCCCTTACGAGCAGTACTTC
cdr3_aa: CSARTLVPPYEQYF
v_call: TRBV20-1
j_call: TRBJ2-7
clone_size: NA
d_call: NA

cdr3_nt: TGTGCCAGCAGCGTAGCCACGGCGTTCAATGAGCAATTCTTC
cdr3_aa: CASSVATAFNEQFF
v_call: TRBV5-1
j_call: TRBJ2-1
clone_size: NA
d_call: NA

cdr3_nt: TGTGCCAGCCGACGATGGGACCCGAACACCGGGGAGCTGTTTTTT
cdr3_aa: CASRRWDPNTGELFF
v_call: TRBV6-5
j_call: TRBJ2-2
clone_size: many
d_call: NA

cdr3_nt: TGCAGTGCTAGAGAAGGTTGGGGGCTAGACTTC
cdr3_aa: CSAREGWGLDF
v_call: TRBV20-1
j_call: TRBJ2-7
clone_size: once
d_call: NA

cdr3_nt: TGTGCCAGCAGCTTAGGGCCGGATTCCCCCCGCCACTTTTTC
cdr3_aa: CASSLGPDSPRHFF
v_call: TRBV7-9
j_call: TRBJ1-2
clone_size: once
d_call: NA

cdr3_nt: TGTGCCAGCACGCGTGCGGGGTCCGACCAGCACTTC
cdr3_aa: CASTRAGSDQHF
v_call: TRBV7-2
j_call: TRBJ2-7
clone_size: NA
d_call: NA

cdr3_nt: TGCAGCGCCATTGGGAATAGCGAGGGGCCCCTCCACTTT
cdr3_aa: CSAIGNSEGPLHF
v_call: TRBV20-1
j_call: TRBJ1-6
clone_size: NA
d_call: NA

cdr3_nt: TGCGCCAGCAGCCAAGATGGAGGGGGCTCATCACCCCTCCACTTT
cdr3_aa: CASSQDGGGSSPLHF
v_call: TRBV4-3
j_call: TRBJ1-6
clone_size: NA
d_call: TRBD1

cdr3_nt: TGCGCCAGCAGCCTGTGGAACACCATATATTTT
cdr3_aa: CASSLWNTIYF
v_call: TRBV4-3
j_call: TRBJ1-3
clone_size: NA
d_call: NA

cdr3_nt: TGTGCCAGCAGTAATGACAGGAGGGCCCCCTACCAGCATTTT
cdr3_aa: CASSNDRRAPYQHF
v_call: TRBV2
j_call: TRBJ1-5
clone_size: NA
d_call: NA

cdr3_nt: TGTGCCAGCAGCTTAAGGGGGACAGGACTTAGAAACACTTTT
cdr3_aa: CASSLRGTGLRNTF
v_call: TRBV7-3
j_call: TRBJ2-3
clone_size: NA
d_call: TRBD1

cdr3_nt: TGTGCCAGCAGTGGGGATCTGGATAATTCACCCCTCCACTTT
cdr3_aa: CASSGDLDNSPLHF
v_call: TRBV2
j_call: TRBJ1-6
clone_size: many
d_call: NA

cdr3_nt: TGTGCCAGCAGCCGAACCGGGACAGGGGGCACCTATGGCTACACCTTC
cdr3_aa: CASSRTGTGGTYGYTF
v_call: TRBV11-2
j_call: TRBJ1-2
clone_size: few
d_call: TRBD1

cdr3_nt: TGTGCCATCAGTGGAGGCGGACTAGCGGGACCCACAGATACGCAGTATTTT
cdr3_aa: CAISGGGLAGPTDTQYF
v_call: TRBV10-3
j_call: TRBJ2-3
clone_size: many
d_call: TRBD2

cdr3_nt: TGTGCCAGCAGCGCGCGGACAGGTATCACCGGGGAGCTGTTTTTT
cdr3_aa: CASSARTGITGELFF
v_call: TRBV5-6
j_call: TRBJ2-2
clone_size: NA
d_call: TRBD1

cdr3_nt: TGTGCCAGCAGTTTGACAGTTAACACTGAGCAGTTCTTC
cdr3_aa: CASSLTVNTEQFF
v_call: TRBV12-3/TRBV12-4
j_call: TRBJ2-1
clone_size: once
d_call: NA

cdr3_nt: TGCGCCAGCAGCTTGGCCGCAGGATCCTCGTACGAGCAGTACTTC
cdr3_aa: CASSLAAGSSYEQYF
v_call: TRBV5-1
j_call: TRBJ2-7
clone_size: NA
d_call: NA

cdr3_nt: TGTGCCAGCAGCTTAAGAGCTGCGGTAGGTACGCAGTATTTT
cdr3_aa: CASSLRAAVGTQYF
v_call: TRBV7-2
j_call: TRBJ2-3
clone_size: NA
d_call: NA

cdr3_nt: TGTGCCTGGAGTGCCGGGACTGTTAGCAATCAGCCCCAGCATTTT
cdr3_aa: CAWSAGTVSNQPQHF
v_call: TRBV30
j_call: TRBJ1-5
clone_size: few
d_call: NA

cdr3_nt: NA
cdr3_aa: CASSLYLCSVETHGGQGPYEQYF
v_call: TRBV12-3/TRBV12-4
j_call: TRBJ2-7
clone_size: NA
d_call: NA

cdr3_nt: TGTGCCAGCAGTGAATTGAGAACGATCGGAACCGGGGAGCTGTTTTTT
cdr3_aa: CASSELRTIGTGELFF
v_call: TRBV25-1
j_call: TRBJ2-2
clone_size: NA
d_call: NA

cdr3_nt: TGTGCCAGCAGACGGGGGGATTATCAGCCCCAGCATTTTTACTTC
cdr3_aa: CASRRGDYQPQHFYF
v_call: TRBV7-2
j_call: TRBJ2-7
clone_size: NA
d_call: TRBD2

cdr3_nt: TGTGCCAGCAGTAAAGCGGGGGACAATCAGCCCCAGCATTTT
cdr3_aa: CASSKAGDNQPQHF
v_call: TRBV6-4
j_call: TRBJ1-5
clone_size: NA
d_call: NA